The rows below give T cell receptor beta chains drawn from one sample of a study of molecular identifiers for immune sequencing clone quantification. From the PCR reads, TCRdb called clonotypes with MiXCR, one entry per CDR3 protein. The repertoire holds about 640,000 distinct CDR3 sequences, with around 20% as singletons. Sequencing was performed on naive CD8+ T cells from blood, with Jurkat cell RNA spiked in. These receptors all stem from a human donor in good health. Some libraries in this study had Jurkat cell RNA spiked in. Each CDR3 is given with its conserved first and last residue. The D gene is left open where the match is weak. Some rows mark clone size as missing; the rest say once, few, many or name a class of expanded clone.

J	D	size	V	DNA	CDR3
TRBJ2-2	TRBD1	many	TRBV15	TGTGCCACCAGCAGGGCCCCTGGGACAGGGCAATTCGGGGAGCTGTTTTTT	CATSRAPGTGQFGELFF
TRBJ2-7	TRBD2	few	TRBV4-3	TGCGCCAGCAGCCAAGCCCCCGCCGGCGGGGGGGGCGAGCAGTACTTC	CASSQAPAGGGGEQYF
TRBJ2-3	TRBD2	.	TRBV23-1	TGCGCCAGCAGTCAGGGTGAAGGACTAGCGGGAGCAGCAGATACGCAGTATTTT	CASSQGEGLAGAADTQYF
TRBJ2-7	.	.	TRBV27	TGTGCCAGCAGTTTGGCCAGGACCTCCTACGAGCAGTACTTC	CASSLARTSYEQYF
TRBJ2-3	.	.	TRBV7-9	TGTGCCAGCAGCTTAGAGCGACTAGGGCGTGATACGCAGTATTTT	CASSLERLGRDTQYF
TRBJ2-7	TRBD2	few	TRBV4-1	TGCGCCAGCAGCCAAGTGGGGGGGTTCGGTAGCTCCTACGAGCAGTACTTC	CASSQVGGFGSSYEQYF
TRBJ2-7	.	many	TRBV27	TGTGCCAGCAGCCCTGTTTTGGGGAGTGAGCAGTACTTC	CASSPVLGSEQYF
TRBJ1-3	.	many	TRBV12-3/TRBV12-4	TGTGCCAGCAGCCTAGCGGGGGTATCTGGAAACACCATATATTTT	CASSLAGVSGNTIYF
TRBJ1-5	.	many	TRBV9	TGTGCCAGCAGCCGCGGGAGCGGTGAACAGCCCCAGCATTTT	CASSRGSGEQPQHF
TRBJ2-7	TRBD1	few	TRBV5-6	TGTGCCAGCAGCCCTAGACAGGGGTCCCCCTACGAGCAGTACTTC	CASSPRQGSPYEQYF
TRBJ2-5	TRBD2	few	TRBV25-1	TGTGCCAGCAGCCCTACTAGCGGGAGAGGGCAAGAGACCCAGTACTTC	CASSPTSGRGQETQYF
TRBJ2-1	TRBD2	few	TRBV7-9	TGTGCCAGCACCCCCTCTAGCGGGGGGGCCGGTGAGCAGTTCTTC	CASTPSSGGAGEQFF
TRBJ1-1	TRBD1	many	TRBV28	TGTGCCAGCAGTTTACAAGGCAGGGGGCCTGAAGCTTTCTTT	CASSLQGRGPEAFF
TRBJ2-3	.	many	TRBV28	TGTGCCAGCAGTTTTGGCTGGTCCACGGATACGCAGTATTTT	CASSFGWSTDTQYF
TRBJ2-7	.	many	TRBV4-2	TGTGCCAGCAGCCAAGATCCAGTGGGCTCGCAAACAAATTCGACGGAGCAGTACTTC	CASSQDPVGSQTNSTEQYF
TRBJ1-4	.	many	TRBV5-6	TGTGCCAGCAGCTTGGGCCCCTCGACAGGATCTAATGAAAAACTGTTTTTT	CASSLGPSTGSNEKLFF
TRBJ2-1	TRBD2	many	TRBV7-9	TGTGCCAGCAGCTTTCGACTAGCGGGAGCCTACAATGAGCAGTTCTTC	CASSFRLAGAYNEQFF
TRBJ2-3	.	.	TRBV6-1	TGTGCCAGCAGTGAAAATAGGGGGGGCGTCACAGATACGCAGTATTTT	CASSENRGGVTDTQYF
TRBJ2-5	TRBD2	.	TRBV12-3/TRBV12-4	TGTGCCAGCACCCTAGGAGGTAACGGGGGGGCAGGAGAGACCCAGTACTTC	CASTLGGNGGAGETQYF
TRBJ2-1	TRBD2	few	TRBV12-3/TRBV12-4	TGTGCCAGCAGTGATCTAGCGGGAATATCCTACAATGAGCAGTTCTTC	CASSDLAGISYNEQFF
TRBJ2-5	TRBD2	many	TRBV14	TGTGCCAGCAGCTATATCCGGGGGGGCCAAGAGACCCAGTACTTC	CASSYIRGGQETQYF
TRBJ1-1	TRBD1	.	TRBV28	TGTGCCAGCAATTTAGCAGGGGGCATGAACACTGAAGCTTTCTTT	CASNLAGGMNTEAFF